This T cell receptor beta chain was documented in a study of blood T cell repertoires in COVID-19. In the authors' methods: Researchers report that nucleated cell counts were estimated from reference gene primer amplification. Data came from immunoSEQ multiplex PCR; TCRdb stores just in-frame clones and leaves some out. Clone size and the V and J calls come from that table; the DNA yielded D and trimming. The data show a few hundred thousand clones, roughly 88% seen once. Per germline, CDR1 MNHEY and CDR2 SMNVEV (reference sequence). The V and J ends lost 4 bases and 5 bases respectively, with 11 bases between them. The CDR3 is made up of 14 amino acids.

The chain has TRBV27 and TRBJ1-4; unclear D gene. The TCR comes from a woman between 50 and 59 years old who had recovered from COVID-19. The sample was PBMCs or T cells enriched from blood (not recorded which). The CDR3 region is CASSSDGSNEKLFF. CDR3 DNA sequence: TGTGCCAGCAGTTCCGACGGGTCAAATGAAAAACTGTTTTTT.